This T cell receptor (beta chain) was identified during a study of T cells in Graves' hyperthyroidism and ophthalmopathy. V was clipped by 3 bases and J by 1 base, with 13 bases between them. The germline V gene encodes CDR1 GTSNPN and CDR2 SVGIG (reference sequence). The CDR3 spans 15 residues. Hyperthyroidism in the patients, aged 18 to 65, was newly diagnosed and under 2 months in duration. This clonotype was found many times. Its antigen is undetermined. General study points: Ophthalmopathy prediction by the model preceded onset by a median about 6.8 months. Peripheral blood also featured most of the thyroid clonotypes expanded above 0.001. Using 13 V-J features, a model discriminated ophthalmopathy from stable hyperthyroidism.

RNA transcripts provided the source from which TCR beta CDR3 regions were amplified. Using the HTBI primer set, a first-round RT-PCR was run on the TCR CDR3. TCRdb processed the multiplex PCR reads anew with MiXCR; each CDR3 protein has one entry. The profile shows 300,000 to 450,000 distinct CDR3 sequences, approximately 15% of them singletons. Input material: blood. The origin of this receptor is a woman aged 55-70 years with Graves' hyperthyroidism. The chain links TRBV30 to TRBJ1-5; D may be TRBD1 (6 bases). Written as DNA, the CDR3 is TGTGCCTGGAGAGTACAGGGCGGAAGCAATCAGCCCCAGCATTTT. It codes for CAWRVQGGSNQPQHF.